The 20 T cell receptor beta chains listed next were all sequenced from one sample in a study of cytomegalovirus exposure and HLA in healthy donors. PCR amplification relied on 60 Vbeta primers (plus 13 Jbeta primers). The table came from immunoSEQ multiplex PCR; TCRdb's copy has only in-frame clones and leaves some out. The sample includes around 200,000 clones. The sample comprised PBMCs. The receptors were sampled from a girl under 10 years old in good health and CMV-seropositive.

The V gene is TRBV5-1, the J gene TRBJ2-1, with 7 bases matching TRBD2. Germline assignment: CDR1 SGHRS and CDR2 YFSETQ. V gave up 0 bases and J gave up 7 bases; unmatched junction bases: 13. The CDR3 is 17 amino acids. CDR3 region: CASSLVQAGSMGNEQFF. In nucleotides, the CDR3 is TGCGCCAGCAGCTTGGTGCAAGCGGGATCGATGGGGAATGAGCAGTTCTTC.

The CDR3 region has the DNA TGCGCCAGCAGCTTGGCCTTGGCGGGTAAAGCTAGCACAGATACGCAGTATTTT. Protein product: CASSLALAGKASTDTQYF. V is TRBV5-1 and J is TRBJ2-3; the D gene is possibly TRBD2 (5 bases). The CDR3 is 18 amino acids. CDR1 is SGHRS, CDR2 YFSETQ, per germline. The V gene lost 0 bases and the J gene lost 0 bases, with 17 bases spanning the gap. Full variable domain (remainder filled in from reference TRBV5-1 and TRBJ2-3): KAGVTQTPRYLIKTRGQQVTLSCSPISGHRSVSWYQQTPGQGLQFLFEYFSETQRNKGNFPGRFSGRQFSNSRSEMNVSTLELGDSALYLCASSLALAGKASTDTQYFGPGTRLTVL.

V is TRBV19 and J is TRBJ1-2; D remains unclear. Trimming took off 3 bases at V and 7 bases at J, with 6 bases between the two ends. The CDR3 extends over 11 amino acids. Germline loops: CDR1 LNHDA, CDR2 SQIVND (reference sequence). CDR3 loop: CASSIGIGYTF. The CDR3, as DNA: TGTGCCAGTAGTATCGGTATTGGCTACACCTTC.

The chain employs TRBV19 and TRBJ2-3, with D unclear. Trimming took off 6 bases at V and 1 base at J, with 14 bases between the two ends. From germline, CDR1 is LNHDA and CDR2 SQIVND (reference sequence). This CDR3 contains 15 residues. This CDR3 reads CASRRFPSGTDTQYF. As DNA, the CDR3 is TGTGCCAGTAGAAGGTTCCCCAGCGGCACAGATACGCAGTATTTT.

The chain employs TRBV19 and TRBJ1-1; the D gene is possibly TRBD1 (6 bases). The V end lost 7 bases, the J end lost 5 bases, and 14 bases lay between the germline ends. This CDR3 is built from 13 residues. The germline V gene encodes CDR1 LNHDA and CDR2 SQIVND (reference sequence). The CDR3 DNA is TGTGCCAGTAAGGGGGGGGATTATACTGAAGCTTTCTTT. Its translation: CASKGGDYTEAFF.

V gene TRBV27 combines with J gene TRBJ2-3; 10 bases match TRBD2. CDR1 is MNHEY and CDR2 is SMNVEV in the germline V gene (reference sequence). With V trimmed by 6 bases and J by 4 bases, 19 bases remained unmatched. This CDR3 is 19 amino acids long. CDR3 sequence: CASRLKTYAAGGPSDTQYF. CDR3 DNA: TGTGCCAGCAGGTTAAAAACCTATGCAGCGGGAGGGCCTTCAGATACGCAGTATTTT.

This sequence joins TRBV2 and TRBJ2-1, with 7 positions matching TRBD2. The CDR3 has 14 residues. Germline CDR1 SNHLY, CDR2 FYNNEI. V shed 9 bases, J shed 9 bases, and the junction held 14 bases outside the gene matches. The CDR3 nucleotides read TGTGCCAGTAACGTAGCGGGTGGCACGGGTGAGCAGTTCTTC. Protein sequence: CASNVAGGTGEQFF.

The chain employs TRBV19 and TRBJ2-3; 9 bases are shared with TRBD1. Germline CDR1 reads LNHDA; CDR2 reads SQIVND (reference sequence). The V gene end was trimmed by 6 bases and the J gene end by 2 bases; junction bases not matched to a gene: 9. This CDR3 is 16 amino acids long. The DNA for the CDR3 is TGTGCCAGTAGGACCGGGACAGGGCTTCTCACAGATACGCAGTATTTT. Protein product: CASRTGTGLLTDTQYF.

The chain is built from TRBV7-9 and TRBJ2-3, with a tentative D call TRBD1 (5 bases). Trimming pared 1 base from V and 2 bases from J, leaving 10 bases between. Germline V lookup: CDR1 SEHNR, CDR2 FQNEAQ (reference sequence). The CDR3 covers 15 residues. The CDR3 DNA reads as TGTGCCAGCAGCTTAGGTTCCAGGGTCACAGATACGCAGTATTTT. Protein: CASSLGSRVTDTQYF.

The chain uses TRBV28 and TRBJ1-2; the D gene is possibly TRBD1 (6 bases). The germline V and J ends were trimmed by 10 bases and 8 bases, with 26 bases remaining between them. This CDR3 contains 15 residues. The V gene's germline CDR1 is MDHEN and CDR2 SYDVKM. CDR3 loop: CATTTNRVKKAGYTF. In DNA form, the CDR3 reads TGTGCCACCACTACCAACAGGGTTAAAAAGGCGGGCTACACCTTC.

J is TRBJ1-3 and V is TRBV4-1; 7 nucleotides agree with TRBD1. The V segment lost 4 bases and the J segment 7 bases; nucleotides outside the gene matches: 10. In germline, CDR1 is MGHRA, CDR2 YSYEKL. The CDR3 loop spans 15 amino acids. The CDR3 region has the DNA TGCGCCAGCAGCCCGACCCGACAGGGCGGGAACACCATATATTTT. This gives the protein CASSPTRQGGNTIYF.

V gene TRBV4-2 combines with J gene TRBJ2-1, with no clear D. Germline V gives CDR1 LGHNA, CDR2 YNFKEQ. V shed 0 bases and J shed 10 bases, with 10 bases lying between them. The CDR3 covers 13 residues. CDR3 nucleotide sequence: TGTGCCAGCAGCCAAGATTTGGGCTTCGAGCAGTTCTTC. The encoded protein is CASSQDLGFEQFF.

This chain joins TRBV4-1 and TRBJ2-7, with 11 bases that match TRBD2. Trimming took 5 bases from V and 4 from J; bases not matched to a gene: 1. The germline V gene encodes CDR1 MGHRA and CDR2 YSYEKL. CDR3 length equals 13 residues. The chain's CDR3 is CASSVAGGYEQYF. The CDR3 DNA reads TGCGCCAGCAGCGTAGCGGGGGGGTACGAGCAGTACTTC.

The chain uses TRBV23-1 and TRBJ2-6; D is possibly TRBD2 (6 bases). TRBV23-1 is an open reading frame whose function is uncertain. V gave up 4 bases and J gave up 0 bases, with 13 bases separating them. The CDR3 sequence is 17 residues long. CDR3 sequence: CASSRRDGISGANVLTF. The CDR3 nucleotides read TGCGCCAGCAGTCGGAGGGACGGTATCTCTGGGGCCAACGTCCTGACTTTC.

The chain combines TRBV10-2 with TRBJ2-1; tentatively, D is TRBD2 (6 bases). CDR3 length: 13 amino acids. Germline V lookup: CDR1 WSHSY, CDR2 SAAADI. Trimming stripped 2 bases from V and 8 bases from J, with 10 bases between. Here the CDR3 reads CASSEGGYYEQFF. CDR3 coding DNA: TGCGCCAGCAGTGAGGGGGGGTACTATGAGCAGTTCTTC.

The CDR3: CASIHFRHSREGRDTQYF. The CDR3 coding sequence is TGTGCCAGCATTCATTTTCGACATAGCAGGGAGGGGCGGGATACGCAGTATTTT. The V call is TRBV28, the J call TRBJ2-3; TRBD2 matches at 7 bases. CDR1 and CDR2 from the germline V gene are MDHEN and SYDVKM. The junction had 22 bases not matched to a gene; V was cut back by 7 bases and J by 6 bases. The CDR3 totals 18 residues.

This sequence joins TRBV7-2 and TRBJ2-2; D may be TRBD2 (6 bases). Germline CDR1 is SGHTA and CDR2 is FQGNSA. The CDR3 spans 17 residues. V was trimmed by 0 bases and J by 5 bases, leaving 16 bases between them. The CDR3 DNA reads as TGTGCCAGCAGCTTAGCGTTTCAGCGGGCGAGAACCGGGGAGCTGTTTTTT. Protein product: CASSLAFQRARTGELFF.

The genes are TRBV2 and TRBJ2-3; TRBD2 aligns across 13 bases. The CDR3 is made up of 18 amino acids. CDR1 is SNHLY and CDR2 is FYNNEI in the germline V gene. V lost 6 bases and J lost 0; bases outside the gene matches: 9. The CDR3 nucleotides are TGTGCCAGCAGGGGGGGACTAGCGGGACCTACGAGCACAGATACGCAGTATTTT. Translation gives CASRGGLAGPTSTDTQYF.

The chain couples TRBV30 to TRBJ1-2; 7 bases align to TRBD1. V was clipped by 4 bases and J by 2 bases; unmatched bases: 13. CDR3 length: 16 amino acids. Germline V gene lookup returns CDR1 GTSNPN and CDR2 SVGIG (reference sequence). The CDR3 DNA sequence: TGTGCCTGGAATAATCCCGGACAGGCGCTCAACTATGGCTACACCTTC. This gives the protein CAWNNPGQALNYGYTF.

The rearrangement uses TRBV28 and TRBJ1-1, with TRBD1 as a possible D gene (6 bases). Between the trimmed V and J ends, which lost 7 bases and 7 bases, there was a span of 10 bases. This CDR3 has 11 residues. Germline CDR1 is MDHEN and CDR2 is SYDVKM. The CDR3 region has the DNA TGTGCCAGCACCACGACAGGTGAAGCTTTCTTT. Amino acid sequence: CASTTTGEAFF.